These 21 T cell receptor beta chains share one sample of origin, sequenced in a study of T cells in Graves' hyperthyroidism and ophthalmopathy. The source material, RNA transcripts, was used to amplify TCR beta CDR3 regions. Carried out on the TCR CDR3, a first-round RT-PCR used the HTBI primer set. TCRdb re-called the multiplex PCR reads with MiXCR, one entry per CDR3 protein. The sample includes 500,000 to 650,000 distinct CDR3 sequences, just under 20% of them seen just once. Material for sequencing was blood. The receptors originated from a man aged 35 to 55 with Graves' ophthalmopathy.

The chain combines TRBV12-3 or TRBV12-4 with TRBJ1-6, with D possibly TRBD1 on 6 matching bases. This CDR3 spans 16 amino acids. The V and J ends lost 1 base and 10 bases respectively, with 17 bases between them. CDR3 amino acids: CASSLGLGPGGSPLHF. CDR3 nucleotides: TGTGCCAGCAGTTTAGGGTTAGGGCCCGGGGGCTCACCCCTCCACTTT.

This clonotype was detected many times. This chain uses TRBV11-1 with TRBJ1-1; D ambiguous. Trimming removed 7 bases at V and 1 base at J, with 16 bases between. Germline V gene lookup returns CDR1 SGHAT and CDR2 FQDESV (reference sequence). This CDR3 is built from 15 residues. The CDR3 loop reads CASTNFPRENTEAFF. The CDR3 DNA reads TGTGCCAGCACCAACTTCCCGAGGGAGAACACTGAAGCTTTCTTT.

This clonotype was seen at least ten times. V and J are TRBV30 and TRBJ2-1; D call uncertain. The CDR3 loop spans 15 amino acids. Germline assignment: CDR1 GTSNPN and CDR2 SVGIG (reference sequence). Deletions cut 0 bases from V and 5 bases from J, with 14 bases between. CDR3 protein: CAWSVWGLGNNEQFF. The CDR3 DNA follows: TGTGCCTGGAGTGTGTGGGGTTTAGGAAACAATGAGCAGTTCTTC.

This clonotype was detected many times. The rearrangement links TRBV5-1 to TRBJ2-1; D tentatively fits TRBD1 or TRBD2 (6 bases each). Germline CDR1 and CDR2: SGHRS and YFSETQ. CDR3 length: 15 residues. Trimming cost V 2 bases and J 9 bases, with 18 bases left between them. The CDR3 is CASSLQGGGYGEQFF. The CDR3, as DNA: TGCGCCAGCAGCTTACAAGGGGGAGGCTATGGTGAGCAGTTCTTC.

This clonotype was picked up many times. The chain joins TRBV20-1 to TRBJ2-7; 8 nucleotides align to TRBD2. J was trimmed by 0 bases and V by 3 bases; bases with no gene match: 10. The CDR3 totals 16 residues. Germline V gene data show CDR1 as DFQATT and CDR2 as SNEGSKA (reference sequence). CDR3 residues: CSASDSGGRSSYEQYF. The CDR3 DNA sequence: TGCAGTGCTAGTGACAGCGGGGGCCGTAGCTCCTACGAGCAGTACTTC.

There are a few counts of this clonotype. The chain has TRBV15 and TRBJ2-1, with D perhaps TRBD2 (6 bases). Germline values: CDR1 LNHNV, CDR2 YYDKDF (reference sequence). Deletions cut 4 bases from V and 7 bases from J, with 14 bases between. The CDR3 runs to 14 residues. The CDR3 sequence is CATSMEGSRNEQFF. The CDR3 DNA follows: TGTGCCACCAGCATGGAGGGGTCTCGGAATGAGCAGTTCTTC. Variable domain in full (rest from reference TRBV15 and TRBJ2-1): DAMVIQNPRYQVTQFGKPVTLSCSQTLNHNVMYWYQQKSSQAPKLLFHYYDKDFNNEADTPDNFQSRRPNTSFCFLDIRSPGLGDTAMYLCATSMEGSRNEQFFGPGTRLTVL.

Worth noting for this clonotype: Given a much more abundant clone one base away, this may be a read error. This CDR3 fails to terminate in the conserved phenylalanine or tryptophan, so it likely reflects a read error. In DNA, the CDR3 is TGCGCCAGCAGCTTTGAACAGCGTTACGAGCAGTACTCC. This gives the protein CASSFEQRYEQYS. The V gene is TRBV5-1, the J gene TRBJ2-7; no clear D. This CDR3 region has 13 residues. Germline V gene sequence: CDR1 SGHRS, CDR2 YFSETQ. Trimming shortened V by 2 bases and J by 4 bases, and 10 bases separated the two germline ends.

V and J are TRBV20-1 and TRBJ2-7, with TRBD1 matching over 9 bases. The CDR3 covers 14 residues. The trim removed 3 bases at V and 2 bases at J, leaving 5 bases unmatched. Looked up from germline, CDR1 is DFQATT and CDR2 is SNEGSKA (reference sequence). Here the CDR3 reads CSARGTGSAYEQYF. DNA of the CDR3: TGCAGTGCTAGGGGGACAGGGAGCGCCTACGAGCAGTACTTC.

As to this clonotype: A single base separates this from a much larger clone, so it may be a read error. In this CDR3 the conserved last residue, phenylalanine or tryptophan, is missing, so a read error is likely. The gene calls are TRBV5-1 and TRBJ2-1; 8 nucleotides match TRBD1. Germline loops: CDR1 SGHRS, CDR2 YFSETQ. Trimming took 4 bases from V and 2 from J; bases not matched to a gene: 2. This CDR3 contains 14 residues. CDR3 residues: CASSMGQAYNEQFL. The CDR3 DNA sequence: TGCGCCAGCAGCATGGGACAGGCCTACAATGAGCAGTTCCTC.

CDR3 nucleotides: TGTGCCAGCAGTTCTCTCGGGGAAGCCAGGGCATACAATGAGCAGTTCTTC. Protein: CASSSLGEARAYNEQFF. The V and J genes are TRBV6-1 and TRBJ2-1, with D perhaps given as TRBD1 or TRBD2 (5 bases each). Germline loops: CDR1 MNHNS, CDR2 SASEGT. The CDR3 is 17 residues long. Trimming removed 5 bases from V and 4 bases from J, with 21 bases in between.

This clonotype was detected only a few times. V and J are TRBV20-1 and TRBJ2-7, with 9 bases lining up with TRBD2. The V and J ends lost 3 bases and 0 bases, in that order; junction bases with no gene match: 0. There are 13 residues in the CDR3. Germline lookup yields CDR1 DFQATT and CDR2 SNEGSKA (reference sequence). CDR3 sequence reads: CSASSGGSYEQYF. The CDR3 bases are TGCAGTGCTAGTAGCGGGGGCTCCTACGAGCAGTACTTC.

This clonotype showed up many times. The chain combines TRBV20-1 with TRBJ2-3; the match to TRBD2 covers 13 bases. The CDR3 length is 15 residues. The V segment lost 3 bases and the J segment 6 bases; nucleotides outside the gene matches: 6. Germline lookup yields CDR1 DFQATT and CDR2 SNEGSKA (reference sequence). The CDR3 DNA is TGCAGTGCTAGCTCACTAGCGGGAGGGCCGGATACGCAGTATTTT. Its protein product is CSASSLAGGPDTQYF.

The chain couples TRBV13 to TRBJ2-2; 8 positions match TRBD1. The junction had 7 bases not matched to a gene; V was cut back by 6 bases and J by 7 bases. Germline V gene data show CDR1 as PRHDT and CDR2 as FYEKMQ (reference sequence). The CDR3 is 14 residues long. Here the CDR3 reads CASSGGQAYGELFF. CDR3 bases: TGTGCCAGCAGTGGGGGACAGGCATACGGGGAGCTGTTTTTT.

CDR3 in amino acids: CASSGTSGKALYEQYF. CDR3 coding DNA: TGTGCCAGCAGCGGGACTAGCGGGAAGGCGTTATACGAGCAGTACTTC. The gene calls are TRBV6-1 and TRBJ2-7, with 13 bases lining up with TRBD2. CDR1 and CDR2 from the germline V gene are MNHNS and SASEGT. This CDR3 region has 16 residues. With V trimmed by 6 bases and J by 4 bases, 9 bases remained unmatched.

The CDR3 DNA reads as TGTGCCAGTAGTCGCTCCGACAGGGGACCAGGGGAGACCCAGTACTTC. Amino acid sequence: CASSRSDRGPGETQYF. The chain links TRBV19 to TRBJ2-5, with TRBD1 identical over 8 bases. The J segment lost 5 bases and the V segment lost 5 bases, leaving 13 bases of the junction unmatched. The CDR3 runs 16 residues. Per germline, CDR1 LNHDA and CDR2 SQIVND (reference sequence).

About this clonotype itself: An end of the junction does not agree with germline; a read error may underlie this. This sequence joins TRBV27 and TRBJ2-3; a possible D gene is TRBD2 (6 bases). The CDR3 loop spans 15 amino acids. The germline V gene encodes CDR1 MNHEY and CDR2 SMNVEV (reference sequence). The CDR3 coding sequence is TGTGCCGGCAGTAATCGGGGGTCCCCCACAGATACGCAGTATTTT. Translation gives CAGSNRGSPTDTQYF.

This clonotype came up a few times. The CDR3: CASVGQGRILGGYTF. Here the CDR3 DNA reads TGTGCCTCCGTAGGACAGGGGAGGATTTTAGGCGGCTACACCTTC. The V and J genes are TRBV30 and TRBJ1-2; 9 bases map to TRBD1. Germline values: CDR1 GTSNPN, CDR2 SVGIG (reference sequence). This CDR3 has 15 residues. After removal of 7 bases from V and 8 bases from J, the junction contained 17 bases not matched to a gene.

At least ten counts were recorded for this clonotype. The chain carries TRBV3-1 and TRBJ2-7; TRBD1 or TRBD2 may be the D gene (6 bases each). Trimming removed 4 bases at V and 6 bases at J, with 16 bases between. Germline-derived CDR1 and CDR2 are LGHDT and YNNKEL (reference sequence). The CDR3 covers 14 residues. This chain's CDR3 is CASSRIGGGGEQYF. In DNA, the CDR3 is TGTGCCAGCAGCCGGATCGGAGGGGGTGGCGAGCAGTACTTC.

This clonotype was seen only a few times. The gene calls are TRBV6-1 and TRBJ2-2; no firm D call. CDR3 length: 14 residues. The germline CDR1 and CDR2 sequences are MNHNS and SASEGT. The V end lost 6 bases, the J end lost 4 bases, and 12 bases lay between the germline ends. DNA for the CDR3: TGTGCCAGCAGAACCGGGTCCCTCACCGGGGAGCTGTTTTTT. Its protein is CASRTGSLTGELFF.

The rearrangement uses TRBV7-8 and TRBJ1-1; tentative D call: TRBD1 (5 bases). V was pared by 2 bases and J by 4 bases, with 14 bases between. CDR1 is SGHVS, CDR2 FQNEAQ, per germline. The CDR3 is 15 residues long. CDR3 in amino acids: CASSLNTRATTEAFF. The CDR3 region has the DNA TGTGCCAGCAGCTTAAACACCAGGGCGACCACTGAAGCTTTCTTT.

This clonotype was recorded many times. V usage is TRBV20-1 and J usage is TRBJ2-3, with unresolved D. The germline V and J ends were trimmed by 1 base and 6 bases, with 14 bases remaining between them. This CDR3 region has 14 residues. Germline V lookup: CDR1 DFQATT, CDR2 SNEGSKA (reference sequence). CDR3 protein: CSARVHSLMDTQYF. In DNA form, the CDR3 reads TGCAGTGCTAGAGTTCACTCCCTTATGGATACGCAGTATTTT.